One and the same sample provided the 31 T cell receptor beta chains below, sequenced in a study of shared clonotypes between healthy human individuals. Some clones are missing from TCRdb's copy, which holds only in-frame ones; the method was immunoSEQ multiplex PCR. Found here are approximately 88,000 clones, 60% to 75% of them singletons; the top ten hold 45% to 55%. Source material: memory CD8+ T cells sorted from blood. Subset here: CD45RO+ cells pooled with CCR7-negative TemRA cells. The source is a man aged 25-45 years in good health.

This clone was seen once. This sequence joins TRBV10-2 and TRBJ1-5, with D possibly TRBD1 on 5 matching bases. This CDR3 comprises 13 residues. The V and J ends lost 11 bases and 3 bases respectively, with 14 bases between them. Germline V gene sequence: CDR1 WSHSY, CDR2 SAAADI. The CDR3 DNA reads TGCGCCGGCGGTACAGGCCTCAATCAGCCCCAGCATTTT. Its protein product is CAGGTGLNQPQHF.

The chain combines TRBV5-1 with TRBJ1-4; weak D call: TRBD1 (5 bases). Germline assignment: CDR1 SGHRS and CDR2 YFSETQ. The CDR3 has 14 residues. V dropped 8 bases and J dropped 2 bases, with 13 bases sitting between them. The CDR3 DNA follows: TGCGCCAGTTCCATGGGGCTCACTAATGAAAAACTGTTTTTT. Translated: CASSMGLTNEKLFF.

The V and J genes are TRBV7-9 and TRBJ1-5; the match to TRBD1 covers 9 bases. After removal of 1 base from V and 3 bases from J, the junction contained 4 bases not matched to a gene. Germline V gene data show CDR1 as SEHNR and CDR2 as FQNEAQ (reference sequence). The CDR3 is 16 amino acids. As DNA, the CDR3 is TGTGCCAGCAGCTTAGGACGGACAGGGGACAATCAGCCCCAGCATTTT. Amino acid sequence: CASSLGRTGDNQPQHF.

The chain couples TRBV28 to TRBJ1-3; 7 bases line up with TRBD1. The CDR3 runs to 17 residues. Germline loops: CDR1 MDHEN, CDR2 SYDVKM. The V gene end was trimmed by 3 bases and the J gene end by 0 bases; junction bases not matched to a gene: 8. The CDR3 sequence: CASSFISGTVSGNTIYF. CDR3 in DNA: TGTGCCAGCAGTTTTATATCCGGGACAGTCTCTGGAAACACCATATATTTT.

V is TRBV19 and J is TRBJ2-7; no clear D. V was clipped by 3 bases and J by 1 base, with 10 bases between them. There are 14 residues in the CDR3. The germline gives CDR1 LNHDA, CDR2 SQIVND (reference sequence). The CDR3 sequence: CASSIGLSSYEQYF. In DNA, the CDR3 is TGTGCCAGTAGTATTGGTCTCTCATCCTACGAGCAGTACTTC. Variable domain in full (rest from reference TRBV19 and TRBJ2-7): DGGITQSPKYLFRKEGQNVTLSCEQNLNHDAMYWYRQDPGQGLRLIYYSQIVNDFQKGDIAEGYSVSREKKESFPLTVTSAQKNPTAFYLCASSIGLSSYEQYFGPGTRLTVT.

This chain joins TRBV29-1 and TRBJ2-2; D unclear. Trimming pared 6 bases from V and 1 base from J, leaving 9 bases between. Germline assignment: CDR1 SQVTM and CDR2 ANQGSEA. This CDR3 is 13 amino acids long. The CDR3 DNA reads TGCAGCGTCCGCATGGGGAACACCGGGGAGCTGTTTTTT. Protein: CSVRMGNTGELFF.

The chain is built from TRBV7-9 and TRBJ1-2; D gene ambiguous. V was trimmed by 5 bases and J by 2 bases, leaving 12 bases between them. Germline values: CDR1 SEHNR, CDR2 FQNEAQ (reference sequence). The CDR3 is made up of 14 amino acids. The chain's CDR3 is CASSPPRGNYGYTF. DNA for the CDR3: TGTGCCAGCAGCCCTCCGCGGGGAAACTATGGCTACACCTTC. The variable domain in full, completed from reference TRBV7-9 and TRBJ1-2, reads DTGVSQNPRHKITKRGQNVTFRCDPISEHNRLYWYRQTLGQGPEFLTYFQNEAQLEKSRLLSDRFSAERPKGSFSTLEIQRTEQGDSAMYLCASSPPRGNYGYTFGSGTRLTVV.

The chain combines TRBV28 with TRBJ2-5, with 10 bases that match TRBD1. This CDR3 contains 14 residues. Looked up from germline, CDR1 is MDHEN and CDR2 is SYDVKM. The junction had 5 bases not matched to a gene; V was cut back by 6 bases and J by 4 bases. In DNA form, the CDR3 reads TGTGCCAGCAGGTTTGGACAGGGGGGAGAGACCCAGTACTTC. Its protein product is CASRFGQGGETQYF.

This chain joins TRBV7-9 and TRBJ2-5; 8 nucleotides align to TRBD2. The V gene end was trimmed by 1 base and the J gene end by 5 bases; junction bases not matched to a gene: 9. This CDR3 has 16 residues. Germline loops: CDR1 SEHNR, CDR2 FQNEAQ (reference sequence). CDR3 sequence (DNA): TGTGCCAGCAGCTTAGGGGGAAAGCGGGAGTGGGAGACCCAGTACTTC. Its protein product is CASSLGGKREWETQYF.

This clone was detected a few times. Other DNA sequences from this sample encode an identical CDR3 as well. The rearrangement uses TRBV6-5 and TRBJ1-1; no clear D gene. Trimming shortened V by 5 bases and J by 0 bases, and 4 bases separated the two germline ends. Germline loops: CDR1 MNHEY, CDR2 SVGAGI. The CDR3 covers 12 residues. In nucleotides, the CDR3 is TGTGCCAGCAGTCATATGAACACTGAAGCTTTCTTT. This gives the protein CASSHMNTEAFF.

The CDR3 sequence: CSVPLAEHLYPDTQYF. The CDR3 nucleotides are TGCAGCGTTCCCCTAGCGGAGCACCTATACCCAGATACGCAGTATTTT. This chain links TRBV29-1 with TRBJ2-3, with 7 bases that match TRBD2. Germline V gene data show CDR1 as SQVTM and CDR2 as ANQGSEA. The V segment lost 5 bases and the J segment 4 bases; nucleotides outside the gene matches: 15. This CDR3 region has 16 residues.

The V call is TRBV6-5, the J call TRBJ2-2; 7 positions agree with TRBD2. Trimming cost V 6 bases and J 3 bases; bases outside gene matches: 7. The CDR3 sequence is 15 residues long. In germline, CDR1 is MNHEY, CDR2 SVGAGI. Here the CDR3 reads CASSLMGGDTGELFF. CDR3 DNA sequence: TGTGCCAGCAGCTTAATGGGAGGGGACACCGGGGAGCTGTTTTTT.

This chain joins TRBV12-5 and TRBJ2-1; TRBD2 matches at 11 bases. Germline V gives CDR1 LGHNT, CDR2 FRNRAP. The CDR3 is 17 amino acids. V lost 1 base and J lost 9; bases outside the gene matches: 11. The CDR3 region has the DNA TGTGCTAGTGGTTTGGACTCCGGACTAGCGGGTGGGGGTGAGCAGTTCTTC. Translated, it gives CASGLDSGLAGGGEQFF.

The CDR3, as DNA: TGTGCCAGCAGTTTAAAGGTTTATTCGGGACAGTATGGCTACACCTTC. Translated: CASSLKVYSGQYGYTF. The genes are TRBV27 and TRBJ1-2; 7 bases map to TRBD1. The CDR3 consists of 16 residues. CDR1 and CDR2 from the germline V gene are MNHEY and SMNVEV (reference sequence). V shed 2 bases, J shed 5 bases, and the junction held 11 bases outside the gene matches.

This clone was seen only once. Since a much larger clone is just one base distant, this may be a read error. This specimen includes other DNA sequences encoding the same CDR3. V usage is TRBV28 and J usage is TRBJ2-7; no clear D gene. The ends were cut back, 2 bases at V and 2 bases at J, with 4 bases in the middle. This CDR3 spans 12 amino acids. CDR1 MDHEN and CDR2 SYDVKM come from the germline V gene. Written as DNA, the CDR3 is TGTGCCAGCAGTTTAGGGACCTACGAGCAGTACTTC. It yields the protein CASSLGTYEQYF.

This chain connects TRBV4-2 to TRBJ2-3; 7 bases match TRBD2. The CDR3 consists of 14 residues. Looked up from germline, CDR1 is LGHNA and CDR2 is YNFKEQ. V lost 1 base to trimming and J lost 4 bases; unmatched junction nucleotides: 2. CDR3 loop: CASSQGTSADTQYF. Here the CDR3 DNA reads TGTGCCAGCAGCCAAGGTACTAGCGCAGATACGCAGTATTTT.

The gene calls are TRBV6-1 and TRBJ2-7; possible D gene TRBD1, 5 bases. V dropped 7 bases and J dropped 2 bases, with 6 bases sitting between them. Germline V gives CDR1 MNHNS, CDR2 SASEGT. There are 11 residues in the CDR3. CDR3 in DNA: TGTGCCAGCACGGACACCTACGAGCAGTACTTC. Protein product: CASTDTYEQYF.

Of note for this clone: This CDR3 is also generated by other DNA sequences in the sample. The rearrangement links TRBV11-2 to TRBJ1-1; D uncertain. This CDR3 contains 13 residues. Germline values: CDR1 SGHAT, CDR2 FQNNGV. V lost 2 bases to trimming and J lost 0 bases, with 4 bases between them. In DNA, the CDR3 is TGTGCCAGCAGCTTATCAGTGAACACTGAAGCTTTCTTT. The encoded protein is CASSLSVNTEAFF.

This clone is a singleton in its sample. The J gene is TRBJ2-1, the V gene TRBV27, with a weak D call TRBD1 (5 bases). V lost 2 bases to trimming and J lost 4 bases, with 6 bases between them. Germline loops: CDR1 MNHEY, CDR2 SMNVEV (reference sequence). CDR3 length: 13 amino acids. DNA for the CDR3: TGTGCCAGCAGTTTACGACAGTACAATGAGCAGTTCTTC. Its translation is CASSLRQYNEQFF.

In its sample, this clone was seen many times. This sequence joins TRBV19 and TRBJ2-1; 12 bases fit TRBD2. This CDR3 has 18 residues. The germline V gene encodes CDR1 LNHDA and CDR2 SQIVND (reference sequence). Trimming removed 4 bases from V and 8 bases from J; junction bases left unmatched: 15. The CDR3 sequence: CASSTGLAGGPMPHEQFF. The CDR3 region has the DNA TGTGCCAGTAGTACGGGGCTAGCGGGAGGGCCGATGCCTCATGAGCAGTTCTTC.

The chain is built from TRBV19 and TRBJ1-1; tentatively, D is TRBD1 (5 bases). From germline, CDR1 is LNHDA and CDR2 SQIVND (reference sequence). V was pared by 3 bases and J by 0 bases, with 11 bases between. CDR3 length: 15 amino acids. CDR3 amino acids: CASSIWSGVNTEAFF. CDR3 DNA: TGTGCCAGTAGTATTTGGTCGGGGGTGAACACTGAAGCTTTCTTT. The variable domain in full, completed from reference TRBV19 and TRBJ1-1, reads DGGITQSPKYLFRKEGQNVTLSCEQNLNHDAMYWYRQDPGQGLRLIYYSQIVNDFQKGDIAEGYSVSREKKESFPLTVTSAQKNPTAFYLCASSIWSGVNTEAFFGQGTRLTVV.

DNA for the CDR3: TGTGCCAGCAGTCCCTTCAACAGGGTCGGAACCAAAAACATTCAGTACTTC. This encodes CASSPFNRVGTKNIQYF. The chain uses TRBV25-1 and TRBJ2-4; D is perhaps TRBD1 (6 bases). CDR3 size: 17 residues. Between the trimmed V and J ends, which lost 5 bases and 2 bases, there was a span of 19 bases. The germline CDR1 and CDR2 sequences are MGHDK and SYGVNS.

This clone was found once. CDR3 sequence reads: CASSRPERDLRNTQYF. DNA of the CDR3: TGTGCCAGCAGCCGACCAGAGCGGGACCTGCGAAATACGCAGTATTTT. V gene TRBV7-9 combines with J gene TRBJ2-3; 7 bases match TRBD2. Germline assignment: CDR1 SEHNR and CDR2 FQNEAQ (reference sequence). This CDR3 has 16 residues. V lost 5 bases, J lost 7 bases, and 15 bases stayed unmatched.

V usage is TRBV6-5 and J usage is TRBJ2-7; TRBD1 might be the D (6 bases). Germline assignment: CDR1 MNHEY and CDR2 SVGAGI. The CDR3 runs to 13 residues. Trimming left V 7 bases short and J 7 bases short, with 17 bases between. Here the CDR3 reads CASIGDRSGEQYF. CDR3 sequence (DNA): TGTGCCAGCATTGGAGACAGGTCGGGGGAGCAGTACTTC.

This clone was seen only a few times. The V and J genes are TRBV6-4 and TRBJ2-2, with 11 bases matching TRBD2. This CDR3 contains 14 residues. Germline V CDR1 and CDR2: MRHNA, SNTAGT. The trim removed 6 bases at V and 3 bases at J, leaving 0 bases unmatched. CDR3 loop: CASRLAGDTGELFF. The CDR3 nucleotides read TGTGCCAGCAGACTAGCGGGAGACACCGGGGAGCTGTTTTTT.

The V and J genes are TRBV18 and TRBJ2-2, with D unresolved. The CDR3 is made up of 14 amino acids. Trimming left V 5 bases short and J 4 bases short, with 11 bases between. From germline, CDR1 is KGHSH and CDR2 LQKENI. The CDR3 here is CASSSDPVTGELFF. In DNA, the CDR3 is TGTGCCAGCTCATCCGACCCCGTCACCGGGGAGCTGTTTTTT.

This clone was counted ten times or more. The CDR3 sequence is CASSPSGWNQPQHF. The CDR3 DNA is TGTGCCAGTAGTCCTTCGGGTTGGAATCAGCCCCAGCATTTT. The V gene is TRBV19, the J gene TRBJ1-5; no reliable D call. V lost 5 bases and J lost 4, with 12 bases in between. Germline CDR1 reads LNHDA; CDR2 reads SQIVND (reference sequence). CDR3 length: 14 residues.

This clone was found many times. V gene TRBV6-5 combines with J gene TRBJ2-7; no reliable D call. V shed 4 bases and J shed 4 bases, with 8 bases lying between them. Germline CDR1 is MNHEY and CDR2 is SVGAGI. This CDR3 is built from 12 residues. CDR3 DNA: TGTGCCAGCAGTTCTACCCCTTACGAGCAGTACTTC. Translation gives CASSSTPYEQYF.

J is TRBJ1-3 and V is TRBV5-6; 9 positions match TRBD1. V lost 7 bases to trimming and J lost 4 bases; unmatched junction nucleotides: 15. The germline CDR1 and CDR2 sequences are SGHDT and YYEEEE. The CDR3 extends over 17 amino acids. CDR3 amino acids: CASYAGTGRLEGNTIYF. CDR3 nucleotides: TGTGCCAGCTACGCCGGGACAGGGAGATTGGAAGGAAACACCATATATTTT.

The gene calls are TRBV9 and TRBJ2-2, with 7 bases aligning to TRBD2. The length of the CDR3 is 20 residues. V lost 2 bases to trimming and J lost 2 bases; unmatched junction nucleotides: 18. Germline V CDR1 and CDR2: SGDLS, YYNGEE. In DNA, the CDR3 is TGTGCCAGCAGCGTTTCTATTCCTTCATGGTCGGGAGGAAACACCGGGGAGCTGTTTTTT. Its protein product is CASSVSIPSWSGGNTGELFF.

This clone was found once. The chain combines TRBV5-5 with TRBJ1-5; 7 bases agree with TRBD1. The ends lost 5 bases at V and 0 bases at J; junction bases unmatched: 5. CDR1 SGHKS and CDR2 YYEKEE come from the germline V gene (reference sequence). The CDR3 loop spans 15 amino acids. Here the CDR3 reads CASSTGEYSNQPQHF. DNA of the CDR3: TGTGCCAGCAGTACAGGGGAATATAGCAATCAGCCCCAGCATTTT.